This is a list of T cell receptor beta chains from one sample in a study of T-cell memory formation after mild COVID-19. TCRdb analysed the 5' RACE reads with MiXCR anew, one entry per CDR3 protein. The data contain 430,000 or so distinct CDR3 sequences, around a quarter of them singletons. Sample: PBMCs or a T cell subset sorted from them (not recorded which). Source of these receptors: an adult woman who had mild COVID-19 (a few samples of this study predate the infection). Cell type and time point are not known. CDR3s include the opening cysteine and the closing phenylalanine or tryptophan. A D gene is named only where the DNA matches it firmly. Expanded clones are given a class, and other clones once, few, many or no size at all.

cdr3_nt: TGTGCCAGCAGCGTAGTCCCCACCCACTACGAGCAGTACTTC; cdr3_aa: CASSVVPTHYEQYF; v_call: TRBV9; j_call: TRBJ2-7; d_call: NA; clone_size: few
cdr3_nt: TGTGCCAGCACTTCTCCCCTGGGCCGAACGACCGGGGGGCAGTTCTTC; cdr3_aa: CASTSPLGRTTGGQFF; v_call: TRBV12-3/TRBV12-4; j_call: TRBJ2-1; d_call: NA; clone_size: NA
cdr3_nt: TGTGCCAGCAGCGACGAGGGATATGGCTACACCTTC; cdr3_aa: CASSDEGYGYTF; v_call: TRBV2; j_call: TRBJ1-2; d_call: NA; clone_size: many
cdr3_nt: TGTGCCTGGAGTTTCACTCCCCGGGGCTACGAGCAGTACTTC; cdr3_aa: CAWSFTPRGYEQYF; v_call: TRBV30; j_call: TRBJ2-7; d_call: NA; clone_size: few
cdr3_nt: TGTGCCAGTAGTATAGTACTAGATGACTACGAGCAGTACTTC; cdr3_aa: CASSIVLDDYEQYF; v_call: TRBV19; j_call: TRBJ2-7; d_call: NA; clone_size: NA
cdr3_nt: TGCGCCAGCAGCTTCGCGGGGTGGACTGCGACAGATACGCAGTATTTT; cdr3_aa: CASSFAGWTATDTQYF; v_call: TRBV5-1; j_call: TRBJ2-3; d_call: NA; clone_size: few
cdr3_nt: TGTGCCAGCAGCCCCCCCGGGGCCGGCCTTGGTCAGCCCCAGCATTTT; cdr3_aa: CASSPPGAGLGQPQHF; v_call: TRBV7-2; j_call: TRBJ1-5; d_call: NA; clone_size: few
cdr3_nt: TGTGCCAGCAGCGCTAGCAGGTGGGAGGGCCCGGAGACCCAGTACTTC; cdr3_aa: CASSASRWEGPETQYF; v_call: TRBV7-2; j_call: TRBJ2-5; d_call: TRBD2; clone_size: NA
cdr3_nt: TGTGCCAGCAGCTCCTGGACAGGCAATGAAAAACTGTTTTTT; cdr3_aa: CASSSWTGNEKLFF; v_call: TRBV7-2; j_call: TRBJ1-4; d_call: TRBD1; clone_size: few
cdr3_nt: TGTGCCTGCCAGGGTAACTCCAGGGAGCTGTTTTTT; cdr3_aa: CACQGNSRELFF; v_call: TRBV30; j_call: TRBJ2-2; d_call: NA; clone_size: few
cdr3_nt: TGTGCCTGGAGTGTACCGCGGGGCGAGTGGCGGGGGTATGGCTACACCTTC; cdr3_aa: CAWSVPRGEWRGYGYTF; v_call: TRBV30; j_call: TRBJ1-2; d_call: NA; clone_size: few
cdr3_nt: TGCGCCAGCAGTTGGGCGGGGGACGGCTATGGCTACACCTTC; cdr3_aa: CASSWAGDGYGYTF; v_call: TRBV5-1; j_call: TRBJ1-2; d_call: NA; clone_size: NA
cdr3_nt: TGTGCCTGGAGTCGGGGCGCGGATCAGCCCCAGCATTTT; cdr3_aa: CAWSRGADQPQHF; v_call: TRBV30; j_call: TRBJ1-5; d_call: NA; clone_size: NA
cdr3_nt: TGTGCCACCAGTGTCGCAGGGGGCTACTACAATGAGCAGTTCTTC; cdr3_aa: CATSVAGGYYNEQFF; v_call: TRBV24-1; j_call: TRBJ2-1; d_call: TRBD1; clone_size: few
cdr3_nt: TGTGCCACCAGTGACGCGACCGGGACTAGCGGGAGTATGTATACGCAGTATTTT; cdr3_aa: CATSDATGTSGSMYTQYF; v_call: TRBV24-1; j_call: TRBJ2-3; d_call: TRBD2; clone_size: NA
cdr3_nt: TGTGCCAGCAGAAGGAACAGGGGAGAGTACAATGAGCAGTTCTTC; cdr3_aa: CASRRNRGEYNEQFF; v_call: TRBV6-5; j_call: TRBJ2-1; d_call: TRBD1; clone_size: few
cdr3_nt: TGTGCCAGCAGTCCCGCTTGGGACTCCCTCCACTACAATGAGCAGTTCTTC; cdr3_aa: CASSPAWDSLHYNEQFF; v_call: TRBV6-2/TRBV6-3; j_call: TRBJ2-1; d_call: NA; clone_size: many
cdr3_nt: TGCGCCAGCAGCTCAGCCTCACAAGAGTATGAAAAACTGTTTTTT; cdr3_aa: CASSSASQEYEKLFF; v_call: TRBV5-1; j_call: TRBJ1-4; d_call: NA; clone_size: NA